This T cell receptor beta chain was found in a study of preoperative IRX-2 immunotherapy in early breast cancer. Germline CDR1 reads SGHTA; CDR2 reads FQGNSA. The trim removed 1 base at V and 8 bases at J, leaving 4 bases unmatched. The CDR3 length is 15 residues. The method was immunoSEQ multiplex PCR; TCRdb's version includes in-frame clones alone and lacks a portion of them. The sample includes around 40,000 clones, just under 95% of them seen just once. Treatment in this sample: preoperative locoregional IRX-2 cytokine immunotherapy. Preoperative locoregional IRX-2 cytokine immunotherapy was tested in the phase Ib source study.

This rearrangement joins TRBV7-2 to TRBJ1-4; 10 bases match TRBD1. This TCR derives from a human donor with breast cancer. This sample comprised tumor tissue, obtained after IRX-2 immunotherapy. CDR3 amino acids: CASSLVGTGDEKLFF. The CDR3 DNA sequence: TGTGCCAGCAGCTTAGTAGGGACAGGGGACGAAAAACTGTTTTTT. The full variable domain, completed using reference TRBV7-2 and TRBJ1-4, is GAGVSQSPSNKVTEKGKDVELRCDPISGHTALYWYRQSLGQGLEFLIYFQGNSAPDKSGLPSDRFSAERTGGSVSTLTIQRTQQEDSAVYLCASSLVGTGDEKLFFGSGTQLSVL.